These 18 T cell receptor beta chains were sequenced from one sample in a study of blood T cell repertoires in COVID-19. Only in-frame clones appear in the TCRdb table, and some are missing; sequencing was by immunoSEQ multiplex PCR. The data show 150,000 to 200,000 clones, 60% to 80% seen once. The sequenced sample consisted of PBMCs or T cells enriched from blood (not recorded which). The receptors originated from a woman aged 45-65 years who had recovered from COVID-19.

The chain recombines TRBV28 with TRBJ1-2; D is undetermined. Between the trimmed V and J ends, which lost 3 bases and 8 bases, there was a span of 7 bases. From germline, CDR1 is MDHEN and CDR2 SYDVKM. CDR3 length: 11 amino acids. CDR3 protein: CASSFAGGYTF. The CDR3 DNA reads TGTGCCAGCAGTTTTGCCGGGGGCTACACCTTC.

Points on this clone: The sample contains more than one DNA sequence encoding this CDR3. The chain links TRBV4-2 to TRBJ2-7; D is undetermined. The ends were cut back, 0 bases at V and 4 bases at J, with 4 bases in the middle. Germline V gene lookup returns CDR1 LGHNA and CDR2 YNFKEQ. The CDR3 is made up of 12 amino acids. Written as DNA, the CDR3 is TGTGCCAGCAGCCAAGATCAGTACGAGCAGTACTTC. Residues: CASSQDQYEQYF.

The chain joins TRBV11-3 to TRBJ1-2, with a weak D call TRBD1 (6 bases). Germline CDR1 reads SGHNT; CDR2 reads YENEEA. The CDR3 length is 16 residues. V was clipped by 5 bases and J by 8 bases, with 24 bases between them. This chain's CDR3 is CASSPQNSDSLEGYTF. The CDR3 nucleotides are TGTGCCAGCAGCCCTCAAAACTCGGACAGTCTGGAAGGCTACACCTTC.

This rearrangement joins TRBV28 to TRBJ2-2, with D tentatively TRBD1 (5 bases). There are 14 residues in the CDR3. Trimming removed 3 bases at V and 6 bases at J, with 11 bases between. CDR1 and CDR2 (germline): MDHEN, SYDVKM. Written as DNA, the CDR3 is TGTGCCAGCAGTTTCGAGACAGACGCCGGGGAGCTGTTTTTT. Protein sequence: CASSFETDAGELFF.

This chain uses TRBV7-8 with TRBJ2-4; tentative D call: TRBD1 (6 bases). The CDR3 is 17 residues long. The V gene's germline CDR1 is SGHVS and CDR2 FQNEAQ. The germline V and J ends were trimmed by 1 base and 2 bases, with 15 bases remaining between them. In nucleotides, the CDR3 is TGTGCCAGCAGCTTAGGACCAGCAGGGGCCTCCAAAAACATTCAGTACTTC. Its translation: CASSLGPAGASKNIQYF. The full variable domain, rest sourced from reference TRBV7-8 and TRBJ2-4, is GAGVSQSPRYKVAKRGQDVALRCDPISGHVSLFWYQQALGQGPEFLTYFQNEAQLDKSGLPSDRFFAERPEGSVSTLKIQRTQQEDSAVYLCASSLGPAGASKNIQYFGAGTRLSVL.

The chain employs TRBV5-6 and TRBJ2-7; D is unresolved. This CDR3 is built from 15 residues. Germline V gives CDR1 SGHDT, CDR2 YYEEEE. The V gene lost 5 bases and the J gene lost 3 bases, with 18 bases spanning the gap. CDR3 amino acids: CASRVAGPPLYEQYF. CDR3 sequence (DNA): TGTGCCAGCAGGGTGGCAGGCCCCCCTCTCTACGAGCAGTACTTC.

This clone appeared a single time. The V and J genes are TRBV28 and TRBJ1-3; no clear D gene. Germline values: CDR1 MDHEN, CDR2 SYDVKM. The CDR3 is 14 residues long. V lost 6 bases and J 0 bases, leaving 9 bases between the germline ends. Here the CDR3 reads CASRPPGSGNTIYF. Written as DNA, the CDR3 is TGTGCCAGCAGGCCTCCAGGCTCTGGAAACACCATATATTTT.

This clone was observed a few times. V gene TRBV29-1 combines with J gene TRBJ1-1; TRBD1 is a possible D gene (6 bases). There are 13 residues in the CDR3. The V end was cut by 3 bases, the J end by 4 bases, with 12 bases between. The germline V gene has CDR1 SQVTM and CDR2 ANQGSEA. The CDR3 loop reads CSVDVGATTEAFF. As DNA, the CDR3 is TGCAGCGTTGACGTGGGGGCGACCACTGAAGCTTTCTTT. The entire variable domain, with the rest obtained from reference TRBV29-1 and TRBJ1-1, is as follows: SAVISQKPSRDICQRGTSLTIQCQVDSQVTMMFWYRQQPGQSLTLIATANQGSEATYESGFVIDKFPISRPNLTFSTLTVSNMSPEDSSIYLCSVDVGATTEAFFGQGTRLTVV.

The gene calls are TRBV5-1 and TRBJ2-5; weak D call: TRBD2 (5 bases). The germline V gene encodes CDR1 SGHRS and CDR2 YFSETQ. The CDR3 covers 13 residues. Between the trimmed V and J ends, which lost 2 bases and 4 bases, there was a span of 9 bases. The CDR3 DNA reads as TGCGCCAGCAGCTTACTAGGTGGAGAGACCCAGTACTTC. It yields the protein CASSLLGGETQYF.

The chain links TRBV23-1 to TRBJ1-6; D possibly corresponds to TRBD1 (6 bases). TRBV23-1 is known as an ORF, though its function is uncertain. Trimming cost V 6 bases and J 7 bases, with 31 bases left between them. The CDR3 extends over 20 amino acids. This chain's CDR3 is CASRQALSPPRAQGNSPLHF. CDR3 coding DNA: TGCGCCAGCAGGCAAGCACTATCCCCCCCTCGGGCCCAGGGGAATTCACCCCTCCACTTT.

This sequence joins TRBV6-2 or TRBV6-3 and TRBJ1-1; 7 nucleotides line up with TRBD1. After removal of 5 bases from V and 1 base from J, the junction contained 7 bases not matched to a gene. In germline, CDR1 is MNHEY, CDR2 SVGEGT. The CDR3 runs 15 residues. CDR3 DNA sequence: TGTGCCAGCAGTCCCTGGGACAGCGCGAACACTGAAGCTTTCTTT. It translates to CASSPWDSANTEAFF.

The chain has TRBV4-3 and TRBJ2-1, with TRBD2 matching over 11 bases. V dropped 0 bases and J dropped 7; count of bases not matched to a gene: 8. Germline CDR1 is LGHNA and CDR2 is YSLEER. CDR3 length: 17 residues. The CDR3 spells CASSQDFLSGRANEQFF. The DNA of the CDR3 is TGCGCCAGCAGCCAAGATTTTCTTAGCGGGAGGGCTAATGAGCAGTTCTTC.

The CDR3 is CASSPQGPRLPQHF. CDR3 DNA sequence: TGTGCCAGTAGTCCTCAGGGGCCGAGGCTACCCCAGCATTTT. J is TRBJ1-5 and V is TRBV19; a possible D gene is TRBD1 (6 bases). Trimming cost V 5 bases and J 10 bases, with 18 bases left between them. The germline V gene has CDR1 LNHDA and CDR2 SQIVND (reference sequence). The CDR3 spans 14 residues.

The genes are TRBV18 and TRBJ1-5, with D possibly matching TRBD1 (6 bases). This CDR3 has 14 residues. Germline V gene data show CDR1 as KGHSH and CDR2 as LQKENI. Trimming pared 6 bases from V and 3 bases from J, leaving 12 bases between. This CDR3 is CASSRGGVNQPQHF. The CDR3 nucleotides are TGTGCCAGCTCCCGAGGGGGGGTCAATCAGCCCCAGCATTTT.

The gene calls are TRBV9 and TRBJ2-5; 12 bases line up with TRBD2. This CDR3 spans 17 amino acids. The junction had 9 bases not matched to a gene; V was cut back by 4 bases and J by 2 bases. The germline V gene encodes CDR1 SGDLS and CDR2 YYNGEE. The CDR3 sequence: CASSPRMTSGGQETQYF. In DNA form, the CDR3 reads TGTGCCAGCAGCCCTCGTATGACTAGCGGGGGACAAGAGACCCAGTACTTC.

This clone showed up just once. The V gene is TRBV5-1, the J gene TRBJ2-3, with 15 bases fitting TRBD2. Trimming took 4 bases from V and 1 from J; bases not matched to a gene: 10. This CDR3 spans 19 amino acids. CDR1 and CDR2 (germline): SGHRS, YFSETQ. This CDR3 is CASSPPGLAGGLGTDTQYF. CDR3 bases: TGCGCCAGCAGCCCCCCGGGACTAGCGGGAGGTTTGGGCACAGATACGCAGTATTTT.

The chain carries TRBV6-5 and TRBJ1-5, with D possibly TRBD1 on 5 matching bases. Per the germline V gene, CDR1 is MNHEY and CDR2 is SVGAGI. The germline V and J ends were trimmed by 2 bases and 4 bases, with 12 bases remaining between them. The CDR3 loop spans 15 amino acids. CDR3 bases: TGTGCCAGCAGTTACGGGAGGGGTCTAAATCAGCCCCAGCATTTT. This sequence encodes CASSYGRGLNQPQHF.

This clone has only a few counts. CDR3: CASILPPGSDGELFF. The DNA of the CDR3 is TGTGCCAGCATCTTGCCCCCAGGGTCCGACGGGGAGCTGTTTTTT. The J gene is TRBJ2-2, the V gene TRBV28; perhaps TRBD1 as D (5 bases). The CDR3 loop spans 15 amino acids. Trimming removed 7 bases from V and 7 bases from J, with 19 bases in between. CDR1 is MDHEN, CDR2 SYDVKM, per germline.